This T cell receptor (beta chain) was retrieved from a study of blood T cell repertoires in COVID-19. Using immunoSEQ multiplex PCR, the repertoire was profiled, and TCRdb retains in-frame clones only, with some absent. This sample carries about 180,000 clones, around 79% of them seen once, and the ten largest clones take about 25%. The germline V and J ends were trimmed by 0 bases and 9 bases, with 15 bases remaining between them. The CDR3 is 14 amino acids. Germline V gene sequence: CDR1 GTSNPN, CDR2 SVGIG (reference sequence). Sequencing input: peripheral blood. This receptor was taken from a woman in her sixties or seventies with acute or convalescent COVID-19. The chain carries TRBV30 and TRBJ2-1; D call uncertain. The CDR3 sequence is CAWSVLSSYGEQFF. The CDR3 DNA reads TGTGCCTGGAGTGTTCTATCTAGTTACGGTGAGCAGTTCTTC.